This T cell receptor (beta chain) was retrieved from a study of blood T cells in healthy people across ages. The second PCR ran roughly 6 to 11 cycles with a sample-barcoded 5' primer and J-beta primers. TCRdb independently ran MiXCR on the 5' RACE reads; one entry per CDR3 protein. The sample yields around 1.5 million distinct CDR3 sequences, approximately 42% seen once. There are 17 residues in the CDR3. Germline CDR1 SGDLS, CDR2 YYNGEE. V was clipped by 4 bases and J by 1 base, with 19 bases between them. This TCR was recovered from a woman under 30 in good health. Specimen: blood. This chain uses TRBV9 with TRBJ2-3, with a tentative D call TRBD2 (7 bases). The CDR3 is CASSSPVAGAGTDTQYF. CDR3 sequence (DNA): TGTGCCAGCAGCTCCCCTGTGGCGGGGGCGGGCACAGATACGCAGTATTTT.